Listed below are T cell receptor beta chains from one sample, sequenced in a study of shared clonotypes between healthy human individuals. Measured with immunoSEQ multiplex PCR; TCRdb has only the in-frame clones, and not every one. The table includes 1,400,000 or so clones, 98% detected once. Source material: naive CD4+ T cells sorted from blood. The receptors here all came from a man in his thirties or forties in good health. The CDR3 runs from the conserved cysteine through the conserved F or W.

v_call: TRBV6-1; j_call: TRBJ2-7; cdr3_aa: CASSERGAYEQYF
v_call: TRBV2; j_call: TRBJ1-5; cdr3_aa: CASRIQGEANQPQHF
v_call: TRBV29-1; j_call: TRBJ2-2; cdr3_aa: CSAGEPVTGELFF
v_call: TRBV19; j_call: TRBJ2-1; cdr3_aa: CASSMVSRALYNEQFF
v_call: TRBV30; j_call: TRBJ2-7; cdr3_aa: CAWSVETPTGEQYF
v_call: TRBV28; j_call: TRBJ2-2; cdr3_aa: CASSLSGRANVGELFF
v_call: TRBV27; j_call: TRBJ2-7; cdr3_aa: CASSLQTYEQYF
v_call: TRBV28; j_call: TRBJ2-1; cdr3_aa: CASSSGKGLAGGPSREQFF
v_call: TRBV5-1; j_call: TRBJ2-5; cdr3_aa: CASSLEGTFQETQYF
v_call: TRBV29-1; j_call: TRBJ1-2; cdr3_aa: CSVLGTSLGYTF
v_call: TRBV11-2; j_call: TRBJ2-7; cdr3_aa: CASSVPSTGTGEQYF
v_call: TRBV11-2; j_call: TRBJ1-2; cdr3_aa: CASSLDTYYGYTF
v_call: TRBV29-1; j_call: TRBJ2-7; cdr3_aa: CSAGLADYEQYF
v_call: TRBV7-9; j_call: TRBJ1-2; cdr3_aa: CASRDRGDGYTF
v_call: TRBV5-1; j_call: TRBJ2-7; cdr3_aa: CASSSGTGWEQYF
v_call: TRBV2; j_call: TRBJ2-2; cdr3_aa: CASTLQGGGELFF
v_call: TRBV27; j_call: TRBJ1-5; cdr3_aa: CASSEGTGLSNQPQHF
v_call: TRBV6-1; j_call: TRBJ2-7; cdr3_aa: CASSDLGKQYF
v_call: TRBV28; j_call: TRBJ2-1; cdr3_aa: CASTQDRSSYNEQFF
v_call: TRBV11-3; j_call: TRBJ2-1; cdr3_aa: CASSLSRGGNNEQFF
v_call: TRBV5-4; j_call: TRBJ2-7; cdr3_aa: CASSTGTRDREQYF
v_call: TRBV19; j_call: TRBJ2-7; cdr3_aa: CASSLSFGKTYEQYF
v_call: TRBV7-9; j_call: TRBJ2-2; cdr3_aa: CASSLTGSGELFF
v_call: TRBV27; j_call: TRBJ2-3; cdr3_aa: CASKWWGYEDTQYF
v_call: TRBV29-1; j_call: TRBJ2-6; cdr3_aa: CSAGTSGANVLTF
v_call: TRBV2; j_call: TRBJ1-2; cdr3_aa: CASRGTTRTTSNYGYTF
v_call: TRBV5-1; j_call: TRBJ2-2; cdr3_aa: CASVGTANTGELFF
v_call: TRBV2; j_call: TRBJ2-7; cdr3_aa: CASSEILQAEQYF
v_call: TRBV7-5; j_call: TRBJ1-2; cdr3_aa: CVRSLWGQDVYGYTF
v_call: TRBV28; j_call: TRBJ1-2; cdr3_aa: CASSYLLGSTNYGYTF
v_call: TRBV19; j_call: TRBJ1-2; cdr3_aa: CASNSGKNYGYTF
v_call: TRBV2; j_call: TRBJ2-7; cdr3_aa: CASSEELVPGHEQYF
v_call: TRBV5-6; j_call: TRBJ1-1; cdr3_aa: CASSEMVTVENTEAFF
v_call: TRBV7-9; j_call: TRBJ1-2; cdr3_aa: CASRPPGQGRHYTF
v_call: TRBV28; j_call: TRBJ2-4; cdr3_aa: CASSLVGTAKNIQYF
v_call: TRBV10-1; j_call: TRBJ2-1; cdr3_aa: CASTGPNEQFF
v_call: TRBV10-3; j_call: TRBJ2-7; cdr3_aa: CATASGVSDEQYF